The 29 T cell receptor beta chains listed next were all sequenced from one sample in a study of metastatic and nonmetastatic thyroid tumors (dated by TCRdb to 2020 to 2021). Receptors were amplified or captured by PCR. Sequenced on an Illumina HiSeq 4000. TCRdb reprocessing: public reads trimmed at Q25 with fastp, clones called with MiXCR, in-frame beta chains kept. This sample lists 90,000 or so clones; 8% to 9.5% were detected once. 8% to 10% of the sample lies in the top ten. Before undergoing thyroid surgery, none of the patients had been given any kind of treatment. Source material: blood. All receptors derive from a female donor with papillary thyroid cancer or a benign thyroid nodule (not recorded which). Some clones in this sample may be carry-over from other donors' samples.

The sample holds many counts of this clone. The chain employs TRBV27 and TRBJ1-5; TRBD1 is a possible D gene (5 bases). CDR1 is MNHEY and CDR2 is SMNVEV in the germline V gene (reference sequence). V lost 5 bases and J lost 0, with 11 bases in between. The CDR3 covers 15 residues. The CDR3 DNA follows: TGTGCCAGCAGTCCTACAGGTAATAGCAATCAGCCCCAGCATTTT. Its translation is CASSPTGNSNQPQHF.

This clone was counted only a few times. A read error may explain this, as a much larger clone is one base away. The CDR3 region is CAGTPWETQYF. CDR3 nucleotide sequence: TGTGCCGGCACCCCATGGGAGACCCAGTACTTC. The V gene is TRBV27, the J gene TRBJ2-5; D unresolved. V was shortened by 11 bases and J by 5 bases, with 12 bases between the two germline ends. The CDR3 is 11 amino acids. The germline CDR1 and CDR2 sequences are MNHEY and SMNVEV (reference sequence).

The rearrangement joins TRBV19 to TRBJ1-5, with D maybe TRBD1 (6 bases). Looked up from germline, CDR1 is LNHDA and CDR2 is SQIVND (reference sequence). This CDR3 contains 15 residues. Trimming removed 7 bases from V and 1 base from J, with 14 bases in between. The CDR3 DNA is TGTGCCAGTACCACAGGGATGAGGAGCAATCAGCCCCAGCATTTT. This translates into CASTTGMRSNQPQHF.

This clone was counted between two and nine times. The rearrangement links TRBV25-1 to TRBJ1-1; perhaps TRBD1 as D (5 bases). Looked up from germline, CDR1 is MGHDK and CDR2 is SYGVNS. V lost 3 bases and J 2 bases, leaving 13 bases between the germline ends. The CDR3 has 15 amino acids. CDR3: CASSDPGNINTEAFF. The CDR3 DNA is TGTGCCAGCAGTGATCCAGGGAATATTAACACTGAAGCTTTCTTT.

This chain joins TRBV6-1 and TRBJ1-2; no definite D call. Looked up from germline, CDR1 is MNHNS and CDR2 is SASEGT. The V end was cut by 1 base, the J end by 0 bases, with 12 bases between. The CDR3 extends over 16 amino acids. This chain's CDR3 is CASSEVARTPNYGYTF. Written as DNA, the CDR3 is TGTGCCAGCAGTGAAGTAGCGAGGACCCCTAACTATGGCTACACCTTC.

This clone was detected a few times. This may be a read error: a much more frequent sequence differs by one nucleotide. The rearrangement joins TRBV12-3 or TRBV12-4 to TRBJ2-1, with 7 bases identical to TRBD2. The V gene end was trimmed by 6 bases and the J gene end by 16 bases; junction bases not matched to a gene: 9. CDR3 length: 11 residues. CDR3 nucleotides: TGTGCCAGCAGCTTCCGGGACTACCTCTTCTTC. Its protein product is CASSFRDYLFF.

There are many counts of this clone. This chain joins TRBV19 and TRBJ2-7; 9 bases map to TRBD2. There are 13 residues in the CDR3. Trimming cost V 7 bases and J 5 bases; bases outside gene matches: 6. The germline CDR1 and CDR2 sequences are LNHDA and SQIVND (reference sequence). CDR3 in DNA: TGTGCCAGTAAGTTTAGCGGGGGCCACGAGCAGTACTTC. Protein product: CASKFSGGHEQYF. The entire variable domain, with the rest obtained from reference TRBV19 and TRBJ2-7, is as follows: DGGITQSPKYLFRKEGQNVTLSCEQNLNHDAMYWYRQDPGQGLRLIYYSQIVNDFQKGDIAEGYSVSREKKESFPLTVTSAQKNPTAFYLCASKFSGGHEQYFGPGTRLTVT.

The table lists this clone with many counts. The chain is built from TRBV7-9 and TRBJ1-5, with D possibly TRBD1 on 5 matching bases. Germline V lookup: CDR1 SEHNR, CDR2 FQNEAQ (reference sequence). The CDR3 runs to 15 residues. V lost 1 base and J 0 bases, leaving 7 bases between the germline ends. CDR3 nucleotides: TGTGCCAGCAGCTTAGGACAGCTTAGCAATCAGCCCCAGCATTTT. Protein product: CASSLGQLSNQPQHF. Looking up the rest from reference TRBV7-9 and TRBJ1-5 gives the full variable domain: DTGVSQNPRHKITKRGQNVTFRCDPISEHNRLYWYRQTLGQGPEFLTYFQNEAQLEKSRLLSDRFSAERPKGSFSTLEIQRTEQGDSAMYLCASSLGQLSNQPQHFGDGTRLSIL.

The sample holds a few counts of this clone. The rearrangement joins TRBV9 to TRBJ1-4, with D perhaps TRBD1 (6 bases). CDR1 is SGDLS and CDR2 is YYNGEE in the germline V gene. With 2 bases removed from V and 8 bases from J, the gap between germline ends came to 16 bases. CDR3 size: 15 residues. DNA for the CDR3: TGTGCCAGCAGCGTCGAAGGGGGAGGAGGCGAAAAACTGTTTTTT. It specifies CASSVEGGGGEKLFF.

V and J are TRBV6-1 and TRBJ2-2; TRBD2 matches at 11 bases. Per germline, CDR1 MNHNS and CDR2 SASEGT. V lost 10 bases and J lost 5; bases outside the gene matches: 12. The CDR3 runs 16 residues. CDR3 nucleotide sequence: TGTGCCACCCGGGGGCTAGCGGGGGGAGAGACCGGGGAGCTGTTTTTT. Its translation is CATRGLAGGETGELFF.

This clone was detected a few times. The chain employs TRBV19 and TRBJ2-2; 7 nucleotides agree with TRBD2. Trimming cost V 2 bases and J 5 bases; bases outside gene matches: 5. CDR3 length: 15 residues. CDR1 is LNHDA and CDR2 is SQIVND in the germline V gene (reference sequence). CDR3 DNA sequence: TGTGCCAGTAGTATAAGAAGGCGGGGGACCGGGGAGCTGTTTTTT. The encoded protein is CASSIRRRGTGELFF.

The V call is TRBV6-1, the J call TRBJ1-1, with TRBD1 matching over 10 bases. CDR1 MNHNS and CDR2 SASEGT come from the germline V gene. The CDR3 covers 14 residues. V was clipped by 7 bases and J by 5 bases; unmatched bases: 7. This CDR3 reads CASKGTGVYTEAFF. DNA of the CDR3: TGTGCCAGCAAAGGGACAGGGGTGTATACTGAAGCTTTCTTT.

There are many counts of this clone. This chain connects TRBV7-2 to TRBJ2-5; 9 nucleotides align to TRBD1. The CDR3 consists of 15 residues. The V and J ends lost 3 bases and 3 bases, in that order; junction bases with no gene match: 5. The V gene's germline CDR1 is SGHTA and CDR2 FQGNSA. DNA for the CDR3: TGTGCCAGCAGCTTCCTGGGACAGGGAGAAGAGACCCAGTACTTC. Amino acid sequence: CASSFLGQGEETQYF.

This clone was seen at least ten times. Other DNA sequences of this sample code for an identical CDR3. The V and J genes are TRBV5-6 and TRBJ2-3, with 7 nucleotides matching TRBD1. Germline CDR1 reads SGHDT; CDR2 reads YYEEEE. The CDR3 covers 13 residues. After removal of 3 bases from V and 7 bases from J, the junction contained 5 bases not matched to a gene. CDR3 protein: CASSSPTGNTQYF. The CDR3 region has the DNA TGTGCCAGCAGCTCGCCGACAGGGAATACGCAGTATTTT.

In this sample, this clone turned up a few times. This chain links TRBV6-1 with TRBJ1-4; D remains ambiguous. The CDR3 consists of 13 residues. Trimming stripped 10 bases from V and 0 bases from J, with 9 bases between. Germline V gives CDR1 MNHNS, CDR2 SASEGT. The CDR3 DNA reads TGTGCCACCTACGTTGCAACTAATGAAAAACTGTTTTTT. This gives the protein CATYVATNEKLFF.

This clone has ten or more counts. CDR3 nucleotide sequence: TGCGCCAGCAGTGAGTGGGAACTTCCAACCATTTCTTTCTCCTATGGCTACACCTTC. It encodes CASSEWELPTISFSYGYTF. This chain uses TRBV10-2 with TRBJ1-2; D not certain. This CDR3 has 19 residues. V lost 1 base and J 4 bases, leaving 25 bases between the germline ends. Germline CDR1 is WSHSY and CDR2 is SAAADI.

This clone was found many times. This chain connects TRBV5-1 to TRBJ2-5; maybe TRBD1 (5 bases). CDR3 length: 12 residues. The germline V gene encodes CDR1 SGHRS and CDR2 YFSETQ. V dropped 2 bases and J dropped 5 bases, with 7 bases sitting between them. The CDR3 DNA reads as TGCGCCAGCAGCTTAGGGGCTGAGACCCAGTACTTC. It yields the protein CASSLGAETQYF.

Ten or more counts support this clone. The rearrangement links TRBV28 to TRBJ2-7; 7 bases line up with TRBD1. The V gene's germline CDR1 is MDHEN and CDR2 SYDVKM. Trimming at V came to 6 bases and at J to 0 bases, leaving 5 bases not matched to a gene. The length of the CDR3 is 14 residues. The chain's CDR3 is CASSRTGLSYEQYF. CDR3 bases: TGTGCCAGCAGCCGGACAGGTCTCTCCTACGAGCAGTACTTC.

This clone was recorded at least ten times. The chain couples TRBV27 to TRBJ2-6, with D hard to call. The CDR3 consists of 17 residues. Trimming took 3 bases from V and 0 from J, leaving 12 bases between them. Germline values: CDR1 MNHEY, CDR2 SMNVEV (reference sequence). The CDR3 coding sequence is TGTGCCAGCAGTTTCCTGTACAGCAGCTCTGGGGCCAACGTCCTGACTTTC. Translation: CASSFLYSSSGANVLTF.

This clone was found many times. The rearrangement links TRBV6-1 to TRBJ2-5; perhaps TRBD2 as D (6 bases). Germline V gives CDR1 MNHNS, CDR2 SASEGT. V lost 5 bases, J lost 7 bases, and 14 bases lay in between. This CDR3 has 13 residues. The CDR3 spells CASSSGDLGTQYF. CDR3 bases: TGTGCCAGCAGTTCGGGGGATCTCGGGACCCAGTACTTC.

This clone has ten or more counts. The V call is TRBV5-1, the J call TRBJ1-2, with 9 bases fitting TRBD1. The V gene end was trimmed by 5 bases and the J gene end by 6 bases; junction bases not matched to a gene: 8. Germline values: CDR1 SGHRS, CDR2 YFSETQ. The CDR3 extends over 14 amino acids. CDR3 bases: TGCGCCAGCAGTTCGACAGGGGGGCACAATGGCTACACCTTC. This codes for CASSSTGGHNGYTF.

This clone was found many times. CDR3 in amino acids: CASSLTGQTSSYEQYF. The CDR3 nucleotides read TGTGCCAGCAGCTTAACCGGACAGACGAGCTCCTACGAGCAGTACTTC. The rearrangement links TRBV7-3 to TRBJ2-7; a possible D gene is TRBD1 (6 bases). CDR1 and CDR2 (germline): SGHTA, FQGTGA. CDR3 length: 16 residues. Trimming left V 0 bases short and J 0 bases short, with 12 bases between.

This clone has ten or more counts. The chain carries TRBV7-9 and TRBJ2-7; 9 nucleotides align to TRBD1. V was pared by 8 bases and J by 6 bases, with 5 bases of the junction left unmatched. Germline CDR1 SEHNR, CDR2 FQNEAQ (reference sequence). CDR3 length: 12 residues. The CDR3 DNA reads as TGTGCCAGCGCAGGACAGGGGCTCGAGCAGTACTTC. Amino acids: CASAGQGLEQYF.

This clone was counted ten times or more. The J gene is TRBJ1-5, the V gene TRBV11-2; D is ambiguous. The CDR3 runs to 15 residues. V lost 3 bases and J lost 6, with 15 bases in between. Germline-derived CDR1 and CDR2 are SGHAT and FQNNGV. The CDR3: CASSFGLRVTQPQHF. The DNA of the CDR3 is TGTGCCAGCAGCTTCGGTCTAAGGGTAACTCAGCCCCAGCATTTT. The entire variable domain, with the rest obtained from reference TRBV11-2 and TRBJ1-5, is as follows: EAGVAQSPRYKIIEKRQSVAFWCNPISGHATLYWYQQILGQGPKLLIQFQNNGVVDDSQLPKDRFSAERLKGVDSTLKIQPAKLEDSAVYLCASSFGLRVTQPQHFGDGTRLSIL.

The CDR3 nucleotides read TGCAGTGCTAGACAGAGGGGGGGTGGTGAGCAGTTCTTC. Protein sequence: CSARQRGGGEQFF. The chain has TRBV20-1 and TRBJ2-1, with D maybe TRBD2 (7 bases). This CDR3 has 13 amino acids. Germline V gives CDR1 DFQATT, CDR2 SNEGSKA (reference sequence). V lost 2 bases to trimming and J lost 9 bases, with 14 bases between them.

At least ten counts were recorded for this clone. The rearrangement joins TRBV30 to TRBJ2-3; the D gene is possibly TRBD2 (5 bases). There are 13 residues in the CDR3. CDR1 is GTSNPN, CDR2 SVGIG, per germline (reference sequence). Trimming stripped 2 bases from V and 1 base from J, with 7 bases between. For the CDR3, the DNA is TGTGCCTGGAGTAAAGCGGGCACAGATACGCAGTATTTT. Its translation: CAWSKAGTDTQYF.

This clone was observed many times. V and J are TRBV10-3 and TRBJ2-7, with 12 bases matching TRBD1. The CDR3 extends over 14 amino acids. CDR1 ENHRY and CDR2 SYGVKD come from the germline V gene. J lost 5 bases, V lost 7 bases, and 6 bases had no gene match. DNA for the CDR3: TGTGCCATCAAAACGGGACAGGGGGCAGACGAGCAGTACTTC. It codes for CAIKTGQGADEQYF.

In its sample, this clone was seen many times. The V and J genes are TRBV6-1 and TRBJ2-7; D is unresolved. Germline CDR1 is MNHNS and CDR2 is SASEGT. CDR3 length equals 12 residues. V was cut by 2 bases and J by 4 bases, with 6 bases left in between. In DNA form, the CDR3 reads TGTGCCAGCAGTGAATCGGCGTACGAGCAGTACTTC. Amino acids: CASSESAYEQYF.

In its sample, this clone was seen many times. The V call is TRBV29-1, the J call TRBJ2-2; 11 bases fit TRBD2. CDR1 is SQVTM, CDR2 ANQGSEA, per germline. The CDR3 has 16 amino acids. V lost 4 bases and J lost 2; bases outside the gene matches: 6. In nucleotides, the CDR3 is TGCAGCGTTGTCGGCCTAGCGGGGGGTAACACCGGGGAGCTGTTTTTT. Translating gives CSVVGLAGGNTGELFF.